This TCR beta chain was captured by sequencing in a study of technical replicates of blood from a handful of donors. Sequencing used immunoSEQ multiplex PCR; TCRdb keeps in-frame clones, though not all of them. The table lists tens of thousands of clones, around 87% of them singletons. This clonotype was sampled from a human donor in good health. Some clones in this sample may be carry-over from other donors' samples. Material for sequencing was PBMCs.

CDR3 loop: CASSSLAKNIQYF. The CDR3 DNA reads TGTGCCAGCAGCAGCCTAGCCAAAAACATTCAGTACTTC. The chain is built from TRBV7-9 and TRBJ2-4; D call uncertain. Trimming cost V 5 bases and J 0 bases, with 5 bases left between them. CDR1 SEHNR and CDR2 FQNEAQ come from the germline V gene (reference sequence). CDR3 length: 13 residues.